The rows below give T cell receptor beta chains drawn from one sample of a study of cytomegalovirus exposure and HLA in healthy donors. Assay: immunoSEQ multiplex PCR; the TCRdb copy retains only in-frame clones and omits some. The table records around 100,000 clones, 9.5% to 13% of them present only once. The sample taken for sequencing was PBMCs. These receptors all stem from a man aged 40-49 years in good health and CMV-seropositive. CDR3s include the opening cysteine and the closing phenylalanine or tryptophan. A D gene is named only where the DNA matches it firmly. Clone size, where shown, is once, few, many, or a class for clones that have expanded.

CDR3 protein: CASSAPRSSNYGYTF
CDR3 DNA: TGTGCCAGCAGCGCACCCCGGTCCTCTAACTATGGCTACACCTTC
V gene: TRBV9
J gene: TRBJ1-2
clone size: few
D gene: -

CDR3 protein: CASSVDMEPYNEQFF
CDR3 DNA: TGTGCCAGCAGCGTTGATATGGAGCCCTACAATGAGCAGTTCTTC
V gene: TRBV9
J gene: TRBJ2-1
clone size: few
D gene: -

CDR3 protein: CASSLWQADTQYF
CDR3 DNA: TGTGCCAGCAGCTTGTGGCAAGCAGATACGCAGTATTTT
V gene: TRBV5-4
J gene: TRBJ2-3
clone size: few
D gene: -

CDR3 protein: CASIPRGQGFINEQFF
CDR3 DNA: TGTGCCAGCATCCCCCGCGGGCAGGGGTTCATTAATGAGCAGTTCTTC
V gene: TRBV7-2
J gene: TRBJ2-1
clone size: -
D gene: -

CDR3 protein: CASSLDITYEQYF
CDR3 DNA: TGTGCCAGCAGCTTAGATATTACCTACGAGCAGTACTTC
V gene: TRBV7-2
J gene: TRBJ2-7
clone size: -
D gene: -

CDR3 protein: CASSVASGDSYEQYF
CDR3 DNA: TGTGCCAGCAGCGTCGCTAGCGGGGATTCCTACGAGCAGTACTTC
V gene: TRBV9
J gene: TRBJ2-7
clone size: -
D gene: TRBD2

CDR3 protein: CASSHSRSGADTQYF
CDR3 DNA: TGTGCCAGCAGCCATAGCCGGTCGGGGGCAGATACGCAGTATTTT
V gene: TRBV7-8
J gene: TRBJ2-3
clone size: few
D gene: -

CDR3 protein: CASSERTSGLNEQFF
CDR3 DNA: TGTGCCAGCAGTGAGAGGACTAGCGGTTTAAATGAGCAGTTCTTC
V gene: TRBV6-4
J gene: TRBJ2-1
clone size: -
D gene: TRBD2

CDR3 protein: CASSLAPYALSYEQYF
CDR3 DNA: TGTGCCAGCAGCTTAGCCCCTTATGCACTATCCTACGAGCAGTACTTC
V gene: TRBV7-2
J gene: TRBJ2-7
clone size: -
D gene: -

CDR3 protein: CASQGKVRDTQYF
CDR3 DNA: TGTGCCAGCCAGGGAAAGGTGCGTGATACGCAGTATTTT
V gene: TRBV6-6
J gene: TRBJ2-3
clone size: -
D gene: -

CDR3 protein: CSVERNRGTGELFF
CDR3 DNA: TGCAGCGTTGAAAGAAATCGAGGCACCGGGGAGCTGTTTTTT
V gene: TRBV29-1
J gene: TRBJ2-2
clone size: -
D gene: -

CDR3 protein: CSVLLDREKLFF
CDR3 DNA: TGCAGCGTCCTCCTTGATCGGGAGAAACTGTTTTTT
V gene: TRBV29-1
J gene: TRBJ1-4
clone size: -
D gene: -

CDR3 protein: CASSLAGKTTGELFF
CDR3 DNA: TGCGCCAGCAGCTTGGCAGGAAAAACAACCGGGGAGCTGTTTTTT
V gene: TRBV5-1
J gene: TRBJ2-2
clone size: -
D gene: -

CDR3 protein: CASSEMVENEQFF
CDR3 DNA: TGTGCCAGCAGTGAGATGGTAGAGAATGAGCAGTTCTTC
V gene: TRBV25-1
J gene: TRBJ2-1
clone size: -
D gene: -

CDR3 protein: CASSEGTGRETQYF
CDR3 DNA: TGCGCCAGCAGCGAAGGGACAGGGAGGGAGACCCAGTACTTC
V gene: TRBV5-1
J gene: TRBJ2-5
clone size: -
D gene: TRBD1

CDR3 protein: CASSLGPSGRAGKTQYF
CDR3 DNA: TGTGCCAGCAGCTTAGGCCCTAGCGGGAGGGCCGGCAAGACGCAGTATTTT
V gene: TRBV13
J gene: TRBJ2-3
clone size: few
D gene: TRBD2

CDR3 protein: CASSQEGSGTTDTRYF
CDR3 DNA: TGCGCCAGCAGCCAAGAGGGTAGCGGGACCACAGATACGCGGTATTTT
V gene: TRBV4-1
J gene: TRBJ2-3
clone size: few
D gene: TRBD2

CDR3 protein: CASSFGGMNTEAFF
CDR3 DNA: TGTGCCAGCAGCTTTGGCGGCATGAACACTGAAGCTTTCTTT
V gene: TRBV5-4
J gene: TRBJ1-1
clone size: -
D gene: -

CDR3 protein: CASRDGRSSYEQYF
CDR3 DNA: TGTGCCAGCAGGGACGGGAGGAGCTCCTACGAGCAGTACTTC
V gene: TRBV7-2
J gene: TRBJ2-7
clone size: few
D gene: TRBD2

CDR3 protein: CASSTGGGANVLTF
CDR3 DNA: TGTGCCAGCAGTACAGGGGGTGGGGCCAACGTCCTGACTTTC
V gene: TRBV6-4
J gene: TRBJ2-6
clone size: -
D gene: TRBD1

CDR3 protein: CASSLPPNAGVYEQYF
CDR3 DNA: TGCGCCAGCAGCTTACCCCCAAATGCGGGAGTCTACGAGCAGTACTTC
V gene: TRBV5-1
J gene: TRBJ2-7
clone size: -
D gene: TRBD2

CDR3 protein: CASSLDRGDQPQHF
CDR3 DNA: TGTGCCAGCAGTTTAGACAGGGGCGATCAGCCCCAGCATTTT
V gene: TRBV27
J gene: TRBJ1-5
clone size: few
D gene: TRBD1

CDR3 protein: CASRQGGRTDTQYF
CDR3 DNA: TGCGCCAGCAGACAGGGGGGGCGCACAGATACGCAGTATTTT
V gene: TRBV5-1
J gene: TRBJ2-3
clone size: few
D gene: -

CDR3 protein: CASSSQPTDIYGYTF
CDR3 DNA: TGCGCCAGCAGCTCACAACCGACAGATATCTATGGCTACACCTTC
V gene: TRBV5-1
J gene: TRBJ1-2
clone size: few
D gene: -

CDR3 protein: CASSGGQGDSPLHF
CDR3 DNA: TGTGCCAGCAGCGGGGGACAGGGCGATTCACCCCTCCACTTT
V gene: TRBV5-4
J gene: TRBJ1-6
clone size: -
D gene: TRBD1

CDR3 protein: CASSYDGYSGNTIYF
CDR3 DNA: TGTGCCAGCAGTTACGACGGGTACTCTGGAAACACCATATATTTT
V gene: TRBV11-2
J gene: TRBJ1-3
clone size: few
D gene: -

CDR3 protein: CASRAGIEGGEQFF
CDR3 DNA: TGTGCCAGCAGGGCGGGTATAGAAGGTGGTGAGCAGTTCTTC
V gene: TRBV2
J gene: TRBJ2-1
clone size: few
D gene: -

CDR3 protein: CASSLGLAGSYEQYF
CDR3 DNA: TGTGCCAGCAGCCTCGGCCTAGCGGGGTCCTACGAGCAGTACTTC
V gene: TRBV5-6
J gene: TRBJ2-7
clone size: -
D gene: TRBD2

CDR3 protein: CASSPWTGAGNEQFF
CDR3 DNA: TGTGCCAGCAGCCCGTGGACAGGGGCAGGGAATGAGCAGTTCTTC
V gene: TRBV7-9
J gene: TRBJ2-1
clone size: -
D gene: TRBD1

CDR3 protein: CSGGGWNEQFF
CDR3 DNA: TGCAGCGGGGGGGGCTGGAATGAGCAGTTCTTC
V gene: TRBV20-1
J gene: TRBJ2-1
clone size: -
D gene: TRBD2

CDR3 protein: CASSWTGGQPQHF
CDR3 DNA: TGTGCCAGTAGTTGGACAGGCGGCCAGCCCCAGCATTTT
V gene: TRBV19
J gene: TRBJ1-5
clone size: few
D gene: TRBD1